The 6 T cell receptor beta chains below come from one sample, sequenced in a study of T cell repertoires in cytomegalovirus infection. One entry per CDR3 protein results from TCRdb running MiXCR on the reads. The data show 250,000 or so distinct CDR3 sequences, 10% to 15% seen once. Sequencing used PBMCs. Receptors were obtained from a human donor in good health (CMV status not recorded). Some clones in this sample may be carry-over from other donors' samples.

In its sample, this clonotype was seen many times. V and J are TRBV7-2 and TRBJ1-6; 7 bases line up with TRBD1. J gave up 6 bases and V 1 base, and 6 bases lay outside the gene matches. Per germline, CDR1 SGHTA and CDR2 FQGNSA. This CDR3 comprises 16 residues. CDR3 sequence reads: CASSLGPGGSNSPLHF. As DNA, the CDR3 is TGTGCCAGCAGCTTAGGCCCAGGGGGGAGTAATTCACCCCTCCACTTT.

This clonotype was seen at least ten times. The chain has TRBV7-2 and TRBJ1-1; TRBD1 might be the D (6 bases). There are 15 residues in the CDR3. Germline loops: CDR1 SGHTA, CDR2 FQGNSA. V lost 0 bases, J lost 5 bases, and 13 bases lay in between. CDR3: CASSLASRGGTEAFF. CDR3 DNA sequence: TGTGCCAGCAGCTTAGCTAGCAGGGGCGGGACTGAAGCTTTCTTT.

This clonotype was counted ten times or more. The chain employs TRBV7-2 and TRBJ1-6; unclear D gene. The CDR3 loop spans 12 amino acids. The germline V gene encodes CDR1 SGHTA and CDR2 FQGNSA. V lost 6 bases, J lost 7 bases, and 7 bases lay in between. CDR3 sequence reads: CASSVTNSPLHF. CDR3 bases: TGTGCCAGCAGTGTCACGAATTCACCCCTCCACTTT.

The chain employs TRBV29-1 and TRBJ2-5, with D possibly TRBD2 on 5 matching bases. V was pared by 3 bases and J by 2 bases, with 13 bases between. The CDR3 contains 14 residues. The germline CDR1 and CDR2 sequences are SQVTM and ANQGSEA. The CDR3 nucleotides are TGCAGCGTTGAGTTGAACGGGATGCAAGAGACCCAGTACTTC. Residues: CSVELNGMQETQYF. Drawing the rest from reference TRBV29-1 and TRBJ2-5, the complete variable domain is SAVISQKPSRDICQRGTSLTIQCQVDSQVTMMFWYRQQPGQSLTLIATANQGSEATYESGFVIDKFPISRPNLTFSTLTVSNMSPEDSSIYLCSVELNGMQETQYFGPGTRLLVL.

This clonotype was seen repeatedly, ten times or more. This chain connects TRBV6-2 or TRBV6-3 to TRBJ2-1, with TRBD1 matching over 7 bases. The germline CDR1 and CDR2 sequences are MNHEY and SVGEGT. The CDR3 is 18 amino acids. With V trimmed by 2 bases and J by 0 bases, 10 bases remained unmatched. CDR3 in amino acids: CASSYATPGQSSYNEQFF. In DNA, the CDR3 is TGTGCCAGCAGTTACGCTACCCCGGGACAGAGCTCCTACAATGAGCAGTTCTTC.

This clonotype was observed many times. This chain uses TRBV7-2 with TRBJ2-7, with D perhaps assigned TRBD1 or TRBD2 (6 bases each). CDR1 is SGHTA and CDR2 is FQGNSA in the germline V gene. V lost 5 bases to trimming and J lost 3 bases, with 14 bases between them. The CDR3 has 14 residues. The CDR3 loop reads CASSRGDPGYEQYF. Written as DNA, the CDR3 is TGTGCCAGCAGCAGGGGGGATCCCGGCTACGAGCAGTACTTC.